This T cell receptor beta chain was captured by sequencing in a study of blood T cell repertoires in COVID-19. Trimming shortened V by 2 bases and J by 4 bases, and 17 bases separated the two germline ends. Germline V gives CDR1 MNHEY, CDR2 SVGEGT. The CDR3 length is 16 residues. Sequencing was performed with immunoSEQ multiplex PCR; in TCRdb, only in-frame clones are kept and a portion is missing. The table includes 100,000 to 150,000 clones, 90% to 95% detected once. Enrolled during active infection, Seattle patients were then followed longitudinally. The sample comprised peripheral blood. This receptor was identified in a man between 45 and 60 years old with COVID-19, enrolled during active disease. The chain recombines TRBV6-2 or TRBV6-3 with TRBJ2-5, with D possibly being TRBD1 (6 bases). CDR3: CASSYGGRGVGETQYF. CDR3 DNA: TGTGCCAGCAGTTACGGGGGCAGGGGTGTAGGAGAGACCCAGTACTTC.